This T cell receptor beta chain was recovered during a study of OX40 agonist ivuxolimab in advanced cancers. The table came from immunoSEQ multiplex PCR; TCRdb's copy has only in-frame clones and leaves some out. The sample lists 40,000 to 50,000 clones, 70% to 90% occurring once. The CDR3 has 17 amino acids. CDR1 SGHNT and CDR2 YYREEE come from the germline V gene (reference sequence). V dropped 0 bases and J dropped 2; count of bases not matched to a gene: 5. This TCR was recovered from an adult with an advanced solid tumor such as melanoma, head and neck, liver or kidney cancer. The source material was CD4+ or CD8+ T cells sorted from blood, sampled in a trial of the OX40 agonist ivuxolimab. The J gene is TRBJ1-4, the V gene TRBV5-4; 9 bases agree with TRBD1. The CDR3 protein is CASSLDGQGITNEKLFF. The CDR3, as DNA: TGTGCCAGCAGCTTGGATGGACAGGGGATCACTAATGAAAAACTGTTTTTT.